This note documents a single TCR beta chain sequence. The antigen is undetermined. The investigators reverse transcribed all of the isolated RNA, so they sequenced expressed TCRB transcripts. Method: immunoSEQ multiplex PCR; TCRdb's copy keeps in-frame clones and lacks some. The sample consists of fewer than 350,000 clones, 8% of them appearing once. This specimen comes from a study of beta chain features in type 1 diabetes. Notes on the study in general: Although PCR might favor shorter templates, it would do so equally in patients and controls.

The germline gives CDR1 MGHRA, CDR2 YSYEKL. The CDR3 spans 13 residues. Trimming cost V 1 base and J 6 bases, with 9 bases left between them. This chain uses TRBV4-1 with TRBJ1-1; a possible D gene is TRBD1 (6 bases). The sample taken for sequencing was central memory CD4+ T cells from blood. The receptor was derived from a woman under 30 in good health. Here the CDR3 reads CASSQAGGPEAFF. CDR3 DNA: TGCGCCAGCAGCCAAGCTGGGGGGCCTGAAGCTTTCTTT.